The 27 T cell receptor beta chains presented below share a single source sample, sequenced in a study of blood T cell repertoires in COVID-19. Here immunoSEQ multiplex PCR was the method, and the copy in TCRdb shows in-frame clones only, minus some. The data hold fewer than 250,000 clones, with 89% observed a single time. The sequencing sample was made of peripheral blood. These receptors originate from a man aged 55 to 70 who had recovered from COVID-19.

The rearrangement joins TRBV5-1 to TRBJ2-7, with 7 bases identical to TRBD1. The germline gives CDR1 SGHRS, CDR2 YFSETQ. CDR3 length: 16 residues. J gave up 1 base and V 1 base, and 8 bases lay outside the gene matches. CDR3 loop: CASSLSIGTASYEQYF. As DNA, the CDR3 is TGCGCCAGCAGCTTGAGTATCGGGACAGCTTCCTACGAGCAGTACTTC. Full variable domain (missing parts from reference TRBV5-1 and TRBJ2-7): KAGVTQTPRYLIKTRGQQVTLSCSPISGHRSVSWYQQTPGQGLQFLFEYFSETQRNKGNFPGRFSGRQFSNSRSEMNVSTLELGDSALYLCASSLSIGTASYEQYFGPGTRLTVT.

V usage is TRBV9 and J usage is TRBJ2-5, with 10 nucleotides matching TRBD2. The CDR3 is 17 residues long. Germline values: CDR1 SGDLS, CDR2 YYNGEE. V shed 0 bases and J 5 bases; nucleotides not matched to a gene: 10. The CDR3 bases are TGTGCCAGCAGCGTAGCTCCTAGCGGGAGAGGTTTGGAGACCCAGTACTTC. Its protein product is CASSVAPSGRGLETQYF.

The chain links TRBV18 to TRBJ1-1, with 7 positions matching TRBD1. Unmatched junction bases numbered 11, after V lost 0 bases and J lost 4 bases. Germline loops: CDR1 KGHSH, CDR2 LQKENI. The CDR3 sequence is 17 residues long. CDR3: CASSPPGNRGFSTEAFF. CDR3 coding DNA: TGTGCCAGCTCACCACCTGGGAACAGGGGATTCAGCACTGAAGCTTTCTTT.

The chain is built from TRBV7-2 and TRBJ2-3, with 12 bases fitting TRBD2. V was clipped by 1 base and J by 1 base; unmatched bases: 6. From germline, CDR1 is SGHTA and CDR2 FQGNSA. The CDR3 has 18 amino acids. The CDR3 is CASSLVGPSGGGTDTQYF. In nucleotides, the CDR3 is TGTGCCAGCAGCTTAGTAGGTCCTAGCGGGGGGGGCACAGATACGCAGTATTTT.

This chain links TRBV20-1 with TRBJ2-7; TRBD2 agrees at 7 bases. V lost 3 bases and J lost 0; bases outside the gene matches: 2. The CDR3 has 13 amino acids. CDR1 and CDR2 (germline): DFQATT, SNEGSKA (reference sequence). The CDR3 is CSASGGGSYEQYF. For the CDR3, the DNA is TGCAGTGCTAGTGGGGGGGGCTCCTACGAGCAGTACTTC.

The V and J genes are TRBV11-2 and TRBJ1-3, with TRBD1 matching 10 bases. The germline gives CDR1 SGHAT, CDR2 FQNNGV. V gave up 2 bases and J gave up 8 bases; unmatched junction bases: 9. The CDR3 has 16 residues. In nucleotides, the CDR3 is TGTGCCAGCAGCTTATCGGCCGGACAGGGGGTGTACACCATATATTTT. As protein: CASSLSAGQGVYTIYF.

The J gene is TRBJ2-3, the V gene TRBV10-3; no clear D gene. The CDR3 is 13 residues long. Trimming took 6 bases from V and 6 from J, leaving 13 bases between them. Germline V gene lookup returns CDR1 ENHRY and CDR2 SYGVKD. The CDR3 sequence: CAISRPGVDTQYF. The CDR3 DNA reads TGTGCCATCAGCAGACCCGGAGTGGATACGCAGTATTTT.

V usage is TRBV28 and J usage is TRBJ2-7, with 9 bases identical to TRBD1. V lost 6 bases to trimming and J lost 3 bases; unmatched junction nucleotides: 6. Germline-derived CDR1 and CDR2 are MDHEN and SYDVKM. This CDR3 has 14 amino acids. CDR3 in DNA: TGTGCCAGCAGGGACAGGGGATTTGTCTACGAGCAGTACTTC. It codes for CASRDRGFVYEQYF.

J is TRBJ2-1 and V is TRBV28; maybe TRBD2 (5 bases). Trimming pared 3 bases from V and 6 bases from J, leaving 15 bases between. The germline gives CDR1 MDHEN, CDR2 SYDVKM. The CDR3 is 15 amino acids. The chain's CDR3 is CASSFRGKSPNEQFF. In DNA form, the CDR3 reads TGTGCCAGCAGTTTCCGAGGGAAGTCTCCCAATGAGCAGTTCTTC.

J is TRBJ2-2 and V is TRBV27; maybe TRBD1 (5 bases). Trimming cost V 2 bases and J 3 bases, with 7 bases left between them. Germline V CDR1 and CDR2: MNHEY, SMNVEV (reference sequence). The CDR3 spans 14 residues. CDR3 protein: CASSLDSYTGELFF. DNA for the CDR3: TGTGCCAGCAGTTTAGACAGTTACACCGGGGAGCTGTTTTTT.

For the CDR3, the DNA is TGTGCCAGCAGTGGGGCGGGACAGTTAGTGGATGAGCAGTTCTTC. Translating it yields CASSGAGQLVDEQFF. V is TRBV2 and J is TRBJ2-1; tentatively, D is TRBD1 (7 bases). The CDR3 runs to 15 residues. Trimming shortened V by 4 bases and J by 8 bases, and 18 bases separated the two germline ends. In germline, CDR1 is SNHLY, CDR2 FYNNEI. The whole variable domain, remainder taken from reference TRBV2 and TRBJ2-1, is EPEVTQTPSHQVTQMGQEVILRCVPISNHLYFYWYRQILGQKVEFLVSFYNNEISEKSEIFDDQFSVERPDGSNFTLKIRSTKLEDSAMYFCASSGAGQLVDEQFFGPGTRLTVL.

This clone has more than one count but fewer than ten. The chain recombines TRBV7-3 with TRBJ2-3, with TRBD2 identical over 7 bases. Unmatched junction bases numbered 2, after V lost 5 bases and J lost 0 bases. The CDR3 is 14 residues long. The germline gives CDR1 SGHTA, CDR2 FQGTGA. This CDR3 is CASSLAASTDTQYF. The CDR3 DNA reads TGTGCCAGCAGCCTAGCGGCTAGCACAGATACGCAGTATTTT.

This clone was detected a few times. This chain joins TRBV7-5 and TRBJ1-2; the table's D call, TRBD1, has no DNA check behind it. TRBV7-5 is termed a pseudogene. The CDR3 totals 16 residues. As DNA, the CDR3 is TGTGCCAGAAGCTTAGTATTAGACAGGGGCAACTATGGCTACACCTTC. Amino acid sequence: CARSLVLDRGNYGYTF.

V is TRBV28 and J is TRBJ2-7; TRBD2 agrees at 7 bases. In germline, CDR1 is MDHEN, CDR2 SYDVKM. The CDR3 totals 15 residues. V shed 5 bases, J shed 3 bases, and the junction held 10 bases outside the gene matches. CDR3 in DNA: TGTGCCAGCAGTAACCCAACTAGCGCCAACTACGAGCAGTACTTC. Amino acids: CASSNPTSANYEQYF. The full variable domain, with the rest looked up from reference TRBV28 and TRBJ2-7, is DVKVTQSSRYLVKRTGEKVFLECVQDMDHENMFWYRQDPGLGLRLIYFSYDVKMKEKGDIPEGYSVSREKKERFSLILESASTNQTSMYLCASSNPTSANYEQYFGPGTRLTVT.

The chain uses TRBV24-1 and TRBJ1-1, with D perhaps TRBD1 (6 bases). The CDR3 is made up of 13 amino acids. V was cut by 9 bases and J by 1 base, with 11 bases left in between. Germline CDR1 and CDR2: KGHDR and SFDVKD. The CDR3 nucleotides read TGTGCCACCCGAGGGGGGGAGAACACTGAAGCTTTCTTT. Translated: CATRGGENTEAFF.

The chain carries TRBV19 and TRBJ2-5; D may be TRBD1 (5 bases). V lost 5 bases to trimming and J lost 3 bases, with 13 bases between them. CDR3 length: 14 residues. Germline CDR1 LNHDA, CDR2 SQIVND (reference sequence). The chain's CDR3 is CASSHFKGKETQYF. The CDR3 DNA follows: TGTGCCAGTAGTCACTTCAAGGGGAAAGAGACCCAGTACTTC.

The CDR3 is CASSPPSGTGGMETQYF. CDR3 sequence (DNA): TGTGCCAGTAGCCCGCCCTCTGGGACAGGGGGCATGGAGACCCAGTACTTC. J is TRBJ2-5 and V is TRBV19, with 12 positions matching TRBD1. The junction had 13 bases not matched to a gene; V was cut back by 6 bases and J by 5 bases. Germline V CDR1 and CDR2: LNHDA, SQIVND (reference sequence). The CDR3 is made up of 17 amino acids.

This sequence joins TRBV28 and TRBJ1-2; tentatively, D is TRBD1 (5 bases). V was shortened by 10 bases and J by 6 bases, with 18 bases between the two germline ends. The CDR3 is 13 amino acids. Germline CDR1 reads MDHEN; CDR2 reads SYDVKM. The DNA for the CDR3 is TGTGCCACCCAGGACGGGACTCTGCATGGCTACACCTTC. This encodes CATQDGTLHGYTF.

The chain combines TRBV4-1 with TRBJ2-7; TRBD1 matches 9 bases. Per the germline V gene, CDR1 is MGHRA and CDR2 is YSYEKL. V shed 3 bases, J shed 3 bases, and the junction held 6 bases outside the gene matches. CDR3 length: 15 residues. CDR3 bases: TGCGCCAGCAGCCAGGGGACAGGGAAGAACTACGAGCAGTACTTC. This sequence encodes CASSQGTGKNYEQYF.

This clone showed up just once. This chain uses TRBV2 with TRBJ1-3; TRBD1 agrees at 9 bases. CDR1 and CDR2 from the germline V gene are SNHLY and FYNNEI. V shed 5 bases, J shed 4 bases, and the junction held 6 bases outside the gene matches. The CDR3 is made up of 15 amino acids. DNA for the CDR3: TGTGCCAGCAGTACAGGGGGCGCATCAGGAAACACCATATATTTT. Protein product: CASSTGGASGNTIYF.

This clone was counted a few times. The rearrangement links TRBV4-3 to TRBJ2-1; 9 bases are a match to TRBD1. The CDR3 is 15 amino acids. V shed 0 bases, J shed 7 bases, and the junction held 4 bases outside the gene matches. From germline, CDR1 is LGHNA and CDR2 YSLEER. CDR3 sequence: CASSQEGQGLNEQFF. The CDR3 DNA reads TGCGCCAGCAGCCAAGAGGGACAGGGTTTAAATGAGCAGTTCTTC.

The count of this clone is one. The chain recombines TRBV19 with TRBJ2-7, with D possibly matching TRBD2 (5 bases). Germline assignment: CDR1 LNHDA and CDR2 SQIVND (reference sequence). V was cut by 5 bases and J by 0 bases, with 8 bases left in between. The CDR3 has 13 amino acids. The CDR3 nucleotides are TGTGCCAGTAGTGTTGGACTCTCCTACGAGCAGTACTTC. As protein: CASSVGLSYEQYF. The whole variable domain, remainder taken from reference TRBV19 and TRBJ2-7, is DGGITQSPKYLFRKEGQNVTLSCEQNLNHDAMYWYRQDPGQGLRLIYYSQIVNDFQKGDIAEGYSVSREKKESFPLTVTSAQKNPTAFYLCASSVGLSYEQYFGPGTRLTVT.

Here the CDR3 reads CASSLRQGGTGELFF. The CDR3 DNA is TGTGCCAGCAGCCTCCGGCAGGGTGGCACCGGGGAGCTGTTTTTT. This chain links TRBV6-2 or TRBV6-3 with TRBJ2-2; D possibly corresponds to TRBD1 (5 bases). With 6 bases removed from V and 4 bases from J, the gap between germline ends came to 15 bases. The CDR3 consists of 15 residues. Per germline, CDR1 MNHEY and CDR2 SVGEGT.

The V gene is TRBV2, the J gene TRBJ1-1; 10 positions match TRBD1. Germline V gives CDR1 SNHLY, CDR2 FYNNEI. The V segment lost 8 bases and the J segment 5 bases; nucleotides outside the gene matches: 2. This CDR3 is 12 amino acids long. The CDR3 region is CASAGQGTEAFF. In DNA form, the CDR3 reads TGTGCCAGCGCGGGACAGGGGACTGAAGCTTTCTTT.

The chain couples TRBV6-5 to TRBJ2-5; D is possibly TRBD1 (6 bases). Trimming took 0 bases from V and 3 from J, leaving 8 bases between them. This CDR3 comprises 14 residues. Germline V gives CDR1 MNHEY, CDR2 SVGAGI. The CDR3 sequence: CASSYSPGEETQYF. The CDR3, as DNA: TGTGCCAGCAGTTACTCTCCAGGGGAAGAGACCCAGTACTTC.

The CDR3 nucleotides are TGTGCCAGCAGCTTGGCAGGGGCGCGGACTGAAGCTTTCTTT. This translates into CASSLAGARTEAFF. The chain is built from TRBV5-4 and TRBJ1-1; tentative D call: TRBD1 (6 bases). Germline V CDR1 and CDR2: SGHNT, YYREEE (reference sequence). V lost 0 bases and J 5 bases, leaving 11 bases between the germline ends. The CDR3 loop spans 14 amino acids.

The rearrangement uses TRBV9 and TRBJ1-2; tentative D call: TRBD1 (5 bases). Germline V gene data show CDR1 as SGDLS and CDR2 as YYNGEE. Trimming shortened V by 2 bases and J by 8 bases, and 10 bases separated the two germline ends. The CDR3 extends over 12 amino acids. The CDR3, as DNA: TGTGCCAGCAGCGTTGGGCAGGGCGGCTACACCTTC. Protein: CASSVGQGGYTF.